A single sample gave rise to the 2 T cell receptor beta chains below, sequenced in a study of cytomegalovirus exposure and HLA in healthy donors (dated by TCRdb to about 2017). Library generation was performed with the immunoSEQ multiplex PCR assay. TCRdb took this table from immuneACCESS and kept in-frame rearrangements with V and J called. Such tables lack part of the clones; where checked against another copy, unresolved V genes explain under half of the gap, and the rest is unexplained. In all, the sample holds 150,000 to 200,000 clones, and approximately 84% of those were seen once. Roughly 10% of the sample is taken by the ten largest. The sequenced sample consisted of PBMCs. These TCRs come from a man aged 30 to 45 in good health and CMV-seropositive.

This clone was recorded only once. This chain joins TRBV6-5 and TRBJ2-7; TRBD1 agrees at 7 bases. V was pared by 0 bases and J by 5 bases, with 7 bases of the junction left unmatched. CDR1 and CDR2 (germline): MNHEY, SVGAGI. CDR3 length: 15 amino acids. The CDR3 DNA follows: TGTGCCAGCAGTTACTCGAAGAGGGGGCTGAACGAGCAGTACTTC. Its translation is CASSYSKRGLNEQYF.

This clone was seen only once. The CDR3 region is CASRPPGQGNTGELFF. CDR3 in DNA: TGTGCCAGCAGACCCCCGGGACAGGGAAACACCGGGGAGCTGTTTTTT. The chain joins TRBV28 to TRBJ2-2, with TRBD1 identical over 9 bases. The CDR3 totals 16 residues. Germline trimming cut 6 bases from V and 2 bases from J; bases unmatched to any gene: 7. CDR1 is MDHEN, CDR2 SYDVKM, per germline.